This record concerns one T cell receptor (beta chain) sequence. No antigen is known for it. This entry belongs to a study of T-cell memory formation after mild COVID-19. Study at large: Largely donor-specific TCR clusters were found. Study observations and caveats: Most CD4+ clones that shrank were in CM and EM, while CD8+ ones turned up in EMRA. Later expanders leaned CD4+, whereas day 15 to 85 contracting clones were balanced CD4/CD8.

The ends were cut back, 3 bases at V and 2 bases at J, with 12 bases in the middle. This CDR3 contains 15 residues. TCRdb re-called the 5' RACE reads through MiXCR, storing one row per CDR3 protein. This table holds roughly 400,000 distinct CDR3 sequences, approximately 15% found once. Material: PBMCs or a T cell subset sorted from them (not recorded which). The source of this sequence is a man in his late teens or twenties who had mild COVID-19 (a few samples of this study predate the infection). Cell type and time point are not known. V usage is TRBV12-3 or TRBV12-4 and J usage is TRBJ2-3, with TRBD1 as a possible D gene (5 bases). As DNA, the CDR3 is TGTGCCAGCAGTTTCTGGGGCGCCGCCACAGATACGCAGTATTTT. Translating gives CASSFWGAATDTQYF.